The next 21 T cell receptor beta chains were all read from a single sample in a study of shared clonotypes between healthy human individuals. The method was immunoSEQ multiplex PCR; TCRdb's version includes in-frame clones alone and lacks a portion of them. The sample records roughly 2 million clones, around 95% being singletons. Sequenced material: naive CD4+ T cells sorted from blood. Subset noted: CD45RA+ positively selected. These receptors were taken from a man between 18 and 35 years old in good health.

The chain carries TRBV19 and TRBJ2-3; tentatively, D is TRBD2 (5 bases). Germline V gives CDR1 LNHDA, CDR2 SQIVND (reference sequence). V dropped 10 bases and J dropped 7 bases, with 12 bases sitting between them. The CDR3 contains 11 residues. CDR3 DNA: TGTGCCACTTCGGGGAAGTATACGCAGTATTTT. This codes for CATSGKYTQYF.

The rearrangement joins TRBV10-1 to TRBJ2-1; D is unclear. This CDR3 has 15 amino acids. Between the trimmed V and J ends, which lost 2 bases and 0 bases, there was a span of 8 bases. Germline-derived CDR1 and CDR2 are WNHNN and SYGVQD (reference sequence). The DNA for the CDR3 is TGCGCCAGCAGTGAGGTTTCCAGCTCCTACAATGAGCAGTTCTTC. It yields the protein CASSEVSSSYNEQFF.

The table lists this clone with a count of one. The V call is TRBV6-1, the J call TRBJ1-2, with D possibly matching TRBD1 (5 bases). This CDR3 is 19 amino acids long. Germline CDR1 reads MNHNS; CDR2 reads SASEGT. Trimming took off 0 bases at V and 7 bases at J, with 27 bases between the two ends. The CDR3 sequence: CASSEALTGFYRSYGGYTF. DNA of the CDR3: TGTGCCAGCAGTGAAGCATTAACAGGTTTCTACCGTTCTTACGGTGGCTACACCTTC.

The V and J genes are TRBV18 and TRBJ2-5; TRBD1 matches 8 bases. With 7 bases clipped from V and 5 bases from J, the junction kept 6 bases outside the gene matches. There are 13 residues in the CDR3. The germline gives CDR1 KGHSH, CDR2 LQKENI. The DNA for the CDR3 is TGTGCCAGCTTTCAGGGGGCGCGGGAGACCCAGTACTTC. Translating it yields CASFQGARETQYF.

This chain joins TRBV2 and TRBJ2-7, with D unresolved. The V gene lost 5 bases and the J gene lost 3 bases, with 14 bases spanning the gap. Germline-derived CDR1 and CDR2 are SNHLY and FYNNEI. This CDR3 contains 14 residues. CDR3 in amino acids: CASSWNAPHYEQYF. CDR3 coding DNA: TGTGCCAGCAGTTGGAACGCCCCACACTACGAGCAGTACTTC. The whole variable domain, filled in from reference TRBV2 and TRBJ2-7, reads EPEVTQTPSHQVTQMGQEVILRCVPISNHLYFYWYRQILGQKVEFLVSFYNNEISEKSEIFDDQFSVERPDGSNFTLKIRSTKLEDSAMYFCASSWNAPHYEQYFGPGTRLTVT.

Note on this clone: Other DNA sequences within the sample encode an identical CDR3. The CDR3 nucleotides read TGTGCCTGGGGGCAGAACTATGGCTACACCTTC. It codes for CAWGQNYGYTF. The V and J genes are TRBV30 and TRBJ1-2, with D hard to call. CDR3 length: 11 amino acids. Looked up from germline, CDR1 is GTSNPN and CDR2 is SVGIG (reference sequence). V gave up 5 bases and J gave up 2 bases, with 6 bases separating them.

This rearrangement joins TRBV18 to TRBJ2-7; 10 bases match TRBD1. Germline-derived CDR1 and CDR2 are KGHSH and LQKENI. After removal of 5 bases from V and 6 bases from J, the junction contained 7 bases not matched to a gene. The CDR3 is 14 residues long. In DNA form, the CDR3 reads TGTGCCAGCTCAGGACAGGGGGAGGGAGGCGAGCAGTACTTC. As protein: CASSGQGEGGEQYF.

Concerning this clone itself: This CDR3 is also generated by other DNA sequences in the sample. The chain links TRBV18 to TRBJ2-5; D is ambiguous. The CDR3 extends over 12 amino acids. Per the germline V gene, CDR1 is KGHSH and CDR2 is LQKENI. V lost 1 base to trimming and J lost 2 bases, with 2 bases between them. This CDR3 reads CASSPLQETQYF. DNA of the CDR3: TGTGCCAGCTCACCACTGCAAGAGACCCAGTACTTC.

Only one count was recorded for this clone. CDR3 nucleotide sequence: TGTGCCAGCAGTGGAGGCAGGGCCGATAATGAAAAACTGTTTTTT. Translation gives CASSGGRADNEKLFF. The J gene is TRBJ1-4, the V gene TRBV2, with a weak D call TRBD1 (5 bases). Germline CDR1 and CDR2: SNHLY and FYNNEI. This CDR3 comprises 15 residues. The germline V and J ends were trimmed by 4 bases and 4 bases, with 13 bases remaining between them.

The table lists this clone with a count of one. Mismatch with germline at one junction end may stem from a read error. CDR3 residues: CASSLAGQGPGELFF. In nucleotides, the CDR3 is TGTGCTAGCAGCTTAGCCGGACAGGGGCCCGGGGAGCTGTTTTTT. V gene TRBV7-7 combines with J gene TRBJ2-2; TRBD1 agrees at 9 bases. This CDR3 has 15 residues. Germline CDR1 reads SSHAT; CDR2 reads FNYEAQ (reference sequence).

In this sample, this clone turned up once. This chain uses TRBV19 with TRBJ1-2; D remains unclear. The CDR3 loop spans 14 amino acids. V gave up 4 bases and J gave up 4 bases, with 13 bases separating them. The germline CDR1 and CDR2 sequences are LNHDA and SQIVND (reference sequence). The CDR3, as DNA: TGTGCCAGTAGTAACATGCGGGTAGGCTATGGCTACACCTTC. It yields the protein CASSNMRVGYGYTF.

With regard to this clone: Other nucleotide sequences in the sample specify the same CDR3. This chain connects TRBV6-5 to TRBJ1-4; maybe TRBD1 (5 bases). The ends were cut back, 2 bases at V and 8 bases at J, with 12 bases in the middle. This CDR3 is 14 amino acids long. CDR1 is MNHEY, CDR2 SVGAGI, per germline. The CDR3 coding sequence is TGTGCCAGCAGTTACAGGCAGGGTAACGAAAAACTGTTTTTT. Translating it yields CASSYRQGNEKLFF.

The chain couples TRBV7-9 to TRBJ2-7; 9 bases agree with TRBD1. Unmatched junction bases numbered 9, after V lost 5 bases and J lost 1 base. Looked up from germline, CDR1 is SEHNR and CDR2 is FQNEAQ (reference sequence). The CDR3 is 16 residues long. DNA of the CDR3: TGTGCCAGCAGCACAAGACGACAGGGGGGATCCTACGAGCAGTACTTC. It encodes CASSTRRQGGSYEQYF.

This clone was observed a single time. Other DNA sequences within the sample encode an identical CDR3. The DNA for the CDR3 is TGTGCCATCAGTGAGTCGAGTGGTGCTAACTATGGCTACACCTTC. This gives the protein CAISESSGANYGYTF. The chain has TRBV10-3 and TRBJ1-2; D gene uncertain. Germline CDR1 is ENHRY and CDR2 is SYGVKD. The CDR3 length is 15 residues. The germline V and J ends were trimmed by 0 bases and 0 bases, with 8 bases remaining between them.

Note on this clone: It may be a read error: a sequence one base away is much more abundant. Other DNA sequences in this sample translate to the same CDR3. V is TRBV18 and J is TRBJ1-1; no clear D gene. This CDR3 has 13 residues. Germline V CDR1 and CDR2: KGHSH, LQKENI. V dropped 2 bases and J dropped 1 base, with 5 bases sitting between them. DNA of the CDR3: TGTGCCAGCTCACCAAAGGGGAACACTGAAGCTTTCTTT. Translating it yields CASSPKGNTEAFF.

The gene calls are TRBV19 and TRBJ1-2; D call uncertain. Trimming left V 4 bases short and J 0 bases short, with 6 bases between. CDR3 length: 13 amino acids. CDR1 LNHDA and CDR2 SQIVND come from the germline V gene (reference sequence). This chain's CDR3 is CASSKVSNYGYTF. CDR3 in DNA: TGTGCCAGTAGTAAGGTTTCTAACTATGGCTACACCTTC.

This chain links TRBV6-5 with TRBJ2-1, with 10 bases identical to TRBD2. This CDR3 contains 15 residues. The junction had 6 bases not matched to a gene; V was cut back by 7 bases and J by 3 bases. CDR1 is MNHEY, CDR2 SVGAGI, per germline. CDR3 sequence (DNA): TGTGCCAGCACCAAGTGGACTAGCGGCTACAATGAGCAGTTCTTC. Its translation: CASTKWTSGYNEQFF.

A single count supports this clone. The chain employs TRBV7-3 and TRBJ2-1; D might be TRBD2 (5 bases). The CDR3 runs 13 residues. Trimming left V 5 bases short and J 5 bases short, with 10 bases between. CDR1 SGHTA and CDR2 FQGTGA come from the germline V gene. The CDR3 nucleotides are TGTGCCAGCAGCCGGGATCGAGACAATGAGCAGTTCTTC. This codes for CASSRDRDNEQFF. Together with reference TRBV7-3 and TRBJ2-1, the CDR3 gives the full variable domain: GAGVSQTPSNKVTEKGKYVELRCDPISGHTALYWYRQSLGQGPEFLIYFQGTGAADDSGLPNDRFFAVRPEGSVSTLKIQRTERGDSAVYLCASSRDRDNEQFFGPGTRLTVL.

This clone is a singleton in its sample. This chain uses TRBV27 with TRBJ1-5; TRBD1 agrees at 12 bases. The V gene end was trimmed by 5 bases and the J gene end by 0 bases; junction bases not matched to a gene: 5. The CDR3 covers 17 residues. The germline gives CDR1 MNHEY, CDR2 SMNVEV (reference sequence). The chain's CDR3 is CASSPGQGATSNQPQHF. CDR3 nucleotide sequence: TGTGCCAGCAGTCCGGGACAGGGGGCGACTAGCAATCAGCCCCAGCATTTT.

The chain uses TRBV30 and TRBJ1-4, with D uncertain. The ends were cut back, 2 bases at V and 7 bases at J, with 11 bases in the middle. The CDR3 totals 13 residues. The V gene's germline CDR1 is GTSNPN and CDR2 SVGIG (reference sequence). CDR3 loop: CAWSIVLSEKLFF. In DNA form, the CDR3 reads TGTGCCTGGAGTATAGTACTGAGTGAAAAACTGTTTTTT.

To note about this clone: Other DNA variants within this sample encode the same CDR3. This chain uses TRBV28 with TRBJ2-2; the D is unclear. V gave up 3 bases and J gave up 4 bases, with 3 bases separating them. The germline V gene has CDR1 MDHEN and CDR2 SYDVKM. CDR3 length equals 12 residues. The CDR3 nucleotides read TGTGCCAGCAGTTTGCTCACCGGGGAGCTGTTTTTT. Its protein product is CASSLLTGELFF.